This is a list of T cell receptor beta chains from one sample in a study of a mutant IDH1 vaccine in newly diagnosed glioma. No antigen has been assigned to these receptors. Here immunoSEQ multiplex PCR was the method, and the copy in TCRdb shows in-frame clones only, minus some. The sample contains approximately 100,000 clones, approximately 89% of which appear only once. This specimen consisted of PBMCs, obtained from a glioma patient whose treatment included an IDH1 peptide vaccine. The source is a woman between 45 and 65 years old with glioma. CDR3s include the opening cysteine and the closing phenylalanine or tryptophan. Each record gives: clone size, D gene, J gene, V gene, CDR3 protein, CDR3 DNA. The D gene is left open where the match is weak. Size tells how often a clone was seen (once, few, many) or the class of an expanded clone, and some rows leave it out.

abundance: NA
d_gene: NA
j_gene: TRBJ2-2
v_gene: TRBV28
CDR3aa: CASSPIEWENTGELFF
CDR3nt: TGTGCCAGCAGCCCCATAGAGTGGGAGAACACCGGGGAGCTGTTTTTT

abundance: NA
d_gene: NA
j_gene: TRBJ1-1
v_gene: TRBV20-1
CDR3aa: CSARDRETAFF
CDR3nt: TGCAGTGCTAGAGATCGGGAAACAGCTTTCTTT

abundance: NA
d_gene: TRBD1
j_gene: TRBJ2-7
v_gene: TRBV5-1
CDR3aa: CASTRTGGGNEQYF
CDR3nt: TGCGCCAGCACCCGGACAGGGGGAGGCAACGAGCAGTACTTC

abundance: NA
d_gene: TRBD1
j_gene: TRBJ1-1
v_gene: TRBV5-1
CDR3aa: CASSLSPGQYTEAFF
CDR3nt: TGCGCCAGCAGCTTATCACCGGGACAGTACACTGAAGCTTTCTTT

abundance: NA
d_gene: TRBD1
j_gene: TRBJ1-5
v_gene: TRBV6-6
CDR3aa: CASTLQGAGQPQHF
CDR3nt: TGTGCCAGCACCTTACAGGGGGCGGGTCAGCCCCAGCATTTT

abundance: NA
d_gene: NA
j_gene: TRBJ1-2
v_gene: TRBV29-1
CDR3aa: CSVVTAGNAGYGYTF
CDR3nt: TGCAGCGTTGTAACTGCCGGGAATGCGGGCTATGGCTACACCTTC

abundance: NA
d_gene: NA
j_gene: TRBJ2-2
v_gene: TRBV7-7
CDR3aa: CASSSNTGELFF
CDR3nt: TGTGCTAGCAGCTCGAACACCGGGGAGCTGTTTTTT

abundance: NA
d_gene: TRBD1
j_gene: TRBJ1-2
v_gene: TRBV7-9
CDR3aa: CASSFRTGGVGYTF
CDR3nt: TGTGCCAGCAGCTTCCGGACAGGTGGGGTTGGCTACACCTTC

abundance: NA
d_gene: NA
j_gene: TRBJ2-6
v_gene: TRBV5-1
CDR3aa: CASSRQSPSGANVLTF
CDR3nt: TGCGCCAGCAGCCGACAGAGCCCCTCTGGGGCCAACGTCCTGACTTTC

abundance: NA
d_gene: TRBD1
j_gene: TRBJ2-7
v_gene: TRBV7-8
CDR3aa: CASSYLQGSSYEQYF
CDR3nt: TGTGCCAGCTCTTACTTACAGGGGAGCTCCTACGAGCAGTACTTC

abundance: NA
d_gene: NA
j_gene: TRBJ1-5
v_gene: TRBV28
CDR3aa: CASSSRAFYSNQPQHF
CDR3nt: TGTGCCAGCAGTTCACGGGCCTTCTATAGCAATCAGCCCCAGCATTTT

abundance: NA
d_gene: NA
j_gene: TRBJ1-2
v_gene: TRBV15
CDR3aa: CATSRDGRIANYGYTF
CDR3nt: TGTGCCACCAGCAGAGATGGAAGGATTGCTAACTATGGCTACACCTTC

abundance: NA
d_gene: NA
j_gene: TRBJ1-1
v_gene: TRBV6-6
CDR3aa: CASTERTGIATEAFF
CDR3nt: TGTGCCAGCACCGAACGCACAGGGATTGCCACTGAAGCTTTCTTT

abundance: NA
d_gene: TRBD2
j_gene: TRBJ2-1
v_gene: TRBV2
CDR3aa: CASRGWLAGTGQFF
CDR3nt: TGTGCCAGCAGGGGGTGGCTAGCGGGAACCGGGCAGTTCTTC

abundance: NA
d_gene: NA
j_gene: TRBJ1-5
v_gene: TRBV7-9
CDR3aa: CASSLMNQPQHF
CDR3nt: TGTGCCAGCAGCTTAATGAATCAGCCCCAGCATTTT

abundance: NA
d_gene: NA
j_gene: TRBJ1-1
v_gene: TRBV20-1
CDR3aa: CSAHQGTEAFF
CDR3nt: TGCAGTGCTCATCAGGGAACTGAAGCTTTCTTT

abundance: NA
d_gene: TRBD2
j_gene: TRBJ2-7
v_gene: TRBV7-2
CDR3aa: CASSPPQGLAGAYEQYF
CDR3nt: TGTGCCAGCAGCCCCCCGCAAGGACTAGCGGGAGCCTACGAGCAGTACTTC

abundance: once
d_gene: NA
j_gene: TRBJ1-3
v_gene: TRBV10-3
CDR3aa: CAISENPISGNTIYF
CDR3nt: TGTGCCATCAGTGAGAATCCGATCTCTGGAAACACCATATATTTT

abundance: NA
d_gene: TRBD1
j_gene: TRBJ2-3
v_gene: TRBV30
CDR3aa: CAWTRGPTDTQYF
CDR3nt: TGTGCCTGGACGAGGGGGCCCACAGATACGCAGTATTTT

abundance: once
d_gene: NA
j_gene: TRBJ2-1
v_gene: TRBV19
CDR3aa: CASSLTRLYAQFF
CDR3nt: TGTGCCAGTAGCCTGACTAGACTATATGCGCAGTTCTTC

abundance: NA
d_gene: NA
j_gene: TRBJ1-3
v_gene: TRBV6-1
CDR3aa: CASSLAGTGNTIYF
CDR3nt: TGTGCCAGCAGTTTAGCAGGGACTGGAAACACCATATATTTT

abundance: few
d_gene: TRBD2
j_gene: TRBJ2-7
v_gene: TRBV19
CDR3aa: CASSSNSGRAKRDEQYF
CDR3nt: TGTGCCAGTAGCTCAAATAGCGGGAGGGCCAAGCGCGACGAGCAGTACTTC

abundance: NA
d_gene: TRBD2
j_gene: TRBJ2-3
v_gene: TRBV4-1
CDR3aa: CASSQDPSGRAGNTQYF
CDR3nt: TGCGCCAGCAGCCAAGATCCCAGCGGGAGGGCCGGGAATACGCAGTATTTT

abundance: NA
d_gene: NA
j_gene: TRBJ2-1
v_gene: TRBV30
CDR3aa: CAWSVRPGDEQFF
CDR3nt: TGTGCCTGGAGTGTACGCCCGGGCGATGAGCAGTTCTTC

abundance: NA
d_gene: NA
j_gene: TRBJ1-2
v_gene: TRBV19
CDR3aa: CASTPVGYGYTF
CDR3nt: TGTGCCAGTACTCCAGTGGGCTATGGCTACACCTTC

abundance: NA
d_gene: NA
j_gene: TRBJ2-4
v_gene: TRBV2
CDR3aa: CASSDYTLAKNIQYF
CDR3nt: TGTGCCAGCAGTGATTATACCCTAGCCAAAAACATTCAGTACTTC

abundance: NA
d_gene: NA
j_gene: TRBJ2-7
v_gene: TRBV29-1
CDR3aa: CSVEERGGNSYEQYF
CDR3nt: TGCAGCGTTGAAGAAAGGGGCGGAAACTCCTACGAGCAGTACTTC

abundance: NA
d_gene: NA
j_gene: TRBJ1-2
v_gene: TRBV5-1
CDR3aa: CASSLTGSELNYGYTF
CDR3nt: TGCGCCAGCAGCTTGACGGGCAGCGAGCTTAACTATGGCTACACCTTC

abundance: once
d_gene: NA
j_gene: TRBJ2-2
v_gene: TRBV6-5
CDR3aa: CATVRIPGGELFF
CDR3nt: TGTGCCACTGTCAGGATCCCGGGCGGGGAGCTGTTTTTT

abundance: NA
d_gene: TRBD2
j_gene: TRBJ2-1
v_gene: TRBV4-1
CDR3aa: CASSQIGGRVEQFF
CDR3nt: TGCGCCAGCAGCCAGATTGGCGGGAGGGTTGAGCAGTTCTTC

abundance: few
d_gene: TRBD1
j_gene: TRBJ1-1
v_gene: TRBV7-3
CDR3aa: CASSSTGGMNTEAFF
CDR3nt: TGTGCCAGCAGCTCGACAGGGGGGATGAACACTGAAGCTTTCTTT

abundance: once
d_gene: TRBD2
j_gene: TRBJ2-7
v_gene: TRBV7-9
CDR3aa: CASSSSGRAPYEQYF
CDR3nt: TGTGCCAGCAGCTCCAGCGGGAGGGCCCCCTACGAGCAGTACTTC

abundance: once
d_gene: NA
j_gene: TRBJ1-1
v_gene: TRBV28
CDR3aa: CASSIPQGMNTEAFF
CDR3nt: TGTGCCAGCAGTATCCCACAGGGAATGAACACTGAAGCTTTCTTT

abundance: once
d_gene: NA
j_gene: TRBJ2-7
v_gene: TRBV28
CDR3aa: CASSLTQANREQYF
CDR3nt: TGTGCCAGCAGTTTAACCCAGGCTAATCGGGAGCAGTACTTC

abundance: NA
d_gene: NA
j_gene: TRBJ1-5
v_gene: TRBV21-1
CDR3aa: CASSISTGRGQPQHF
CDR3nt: TGTGCCAGCAGCATTTCGACAGGGCGAGGCCAGCCCCAGCATTTT

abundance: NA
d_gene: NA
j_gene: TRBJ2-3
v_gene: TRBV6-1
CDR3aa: CASSLVTDTQYF
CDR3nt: TGTGCCAGCAGCCTTGTCACAGATACGCAGTATTTT

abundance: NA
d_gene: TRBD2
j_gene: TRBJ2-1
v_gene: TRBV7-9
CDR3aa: CASSLGLAGNDEQFF
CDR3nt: TGTGCCAGCAGCTTAGGACTAGCGGGAAACGATGAGCAGTTCTTC

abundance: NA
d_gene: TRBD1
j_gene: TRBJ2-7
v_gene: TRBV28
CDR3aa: CASSLWTGAYSYEQYF
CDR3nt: TGTGCCAGCAGTTTATGGACAGGGGCCTATTCCTACGAGCAGTACTTC

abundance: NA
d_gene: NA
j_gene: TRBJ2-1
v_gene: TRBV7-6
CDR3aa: CYTRDYSSNEQFF
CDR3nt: TGTTACACCCGGGATTATAGTTCCAATGAGCAGTTCTTC

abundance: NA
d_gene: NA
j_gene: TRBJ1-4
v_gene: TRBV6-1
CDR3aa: CASSDETTNEKLFF
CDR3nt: TGTGCCAGCAGTGATGAAACAACTAATGAAAAACTGTTTTTT

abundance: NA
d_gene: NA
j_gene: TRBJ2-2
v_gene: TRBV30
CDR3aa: CAWSVTSSPNTGELFF
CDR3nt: TGTGCCTGGAGTGTCACTAGCAGCCCGAACACCGGGGAGCTGTTTTTT

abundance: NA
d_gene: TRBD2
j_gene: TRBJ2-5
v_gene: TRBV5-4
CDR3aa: CASSLRREGGQETQYF
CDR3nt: TGTGCCAGCAGCTTGCGACGGGAGGGAGGCCAGGAGACCCAGTACTTC

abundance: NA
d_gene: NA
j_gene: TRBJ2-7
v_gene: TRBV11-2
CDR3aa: CASSEGTRSGPYEQYF
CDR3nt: TGTGCCAGCAGCGAAGGTACCCGTAGCGGACCCTACGAGCAGTACTTC

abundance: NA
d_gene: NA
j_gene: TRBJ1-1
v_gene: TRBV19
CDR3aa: CASSNRANTEAFF
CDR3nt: TGTGCCAGTAGTAACAGGGCGAACACTGAAGCTTTCTTT

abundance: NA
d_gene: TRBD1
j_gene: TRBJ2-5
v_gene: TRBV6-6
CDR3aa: CASSVRTGGLETQYF
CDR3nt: TGTGCCAGCAGCGTACGGACAGGGGGCCTGGAGACCCAGTACTTC

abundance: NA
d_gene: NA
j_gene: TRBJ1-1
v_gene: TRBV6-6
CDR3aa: CASRSRPNTEAFF
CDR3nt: TGTGCCAGTAGGAGCAGGCCGAACACTGAAGCTTTCTTT

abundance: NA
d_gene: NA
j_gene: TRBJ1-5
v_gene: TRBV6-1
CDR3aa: CASSEDSGWSNQPQHF
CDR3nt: TGTGCCAGCAGTGAGGACTCGGGGTGGAGCAATCAGCCCCAGCATTTT

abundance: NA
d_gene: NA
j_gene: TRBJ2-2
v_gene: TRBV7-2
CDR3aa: CASSLRHWSTGELFF
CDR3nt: TGTGCCAGCAGCTTGCGGCATTGGTCCACCGGGGAGCTGTTTTTT

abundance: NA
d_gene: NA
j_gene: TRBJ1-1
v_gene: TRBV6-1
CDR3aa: CASRAGFEVAEAFF
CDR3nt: TGTGCCAGCAGAGCAGGGTTTGAGGTCGCTGAAGCTTTCTTT